This T cell receptor (beta chain) is drawn from a study of T cells in Graves' hyperthyroidism and ophthalmopathy. Across the whole study: Peripheral blood specimens were obtained at initial diagnosis, prior to any treatment.

This clonotype has ten or more counts. Its antigen is as yet unknown. Diagnostic assessment was based on clinical symptoms, serum thyroxine and TRAb, thyroid ultrasound and orbital computed tomography. Blood dates from first hyperthyroidism diagnosis, before any ophthalmopathy symptoms. CDR3 length equals 15 residues. V lost 0 bases and J lost 3; bases outside the gene matches: 4. Germline V lookup: CDR1 MNHNY, CDR2 SVGAGI (reference sequence). Amplification of TCR beta CDR3 regions used RNA as the template. Initially, a first-round RT-PCR of the TCR CDR3 employed the HTBI primer set. TCRdb recomputed calls from the multiplex PCR reads with MiXCR, one row per CDR3 protein. The sample records about 130,000 distinct CDR3 sequences, roughly 23% being singletons. The study's findings and limits: Most thyroid clonotypes expanded above 0.001 appeared in blood too.

The receptor comes from a woman aged 45 to 65 with Graves' hyperthyroidism that later progressed to Graves' ophthalmopathy. Sequenced material: blood. The genes are TRBV6-6 and TRBJ2-7, with 8 bases lining up with TRBD1. In DNA, the CDR3 is TGTGCCAGCAGTTACTCGGAACAGGGGGGCTACGAGCAGTACTTC. This sequence encodes CASSYSEQGGYEQYF.